What follows are 13 T cell receptor beta chains derived from one specimen sequenced in a study of cytomegalovirus exposure and HLA in healthy donors. Researchers ran the PCR with 60 Vbeta and 13 Jbeta primers. Measured with immunoSEQ multiplex PCR; TCRdb has only the in-frame clones, and not every one. The data hold 210,000 or so clones, with more than 60% observed a single time. The sequenced material came from PBMCs. The source is a woman in her sixties in good health and CMV-seropositive.

DNA for the CDR3: TGTGCCAGCAGCCCCCAGGGGACAGGGGAAAGCACCGGGGAGCTGTTTTTT. This translates into CASSPQGTGESTGELFF. The chain carries TRBV9 and TRBJ2-2; TRBD1 agrees at 10 bases. The CDR3 totals 17 residues. Germline V CDR1 and CDR2: SGDLS, YYNGEE. V was clipped by 4 bases and J by 4 bases; unmatched bases: 10.

The chain has TRBV18 and TRBJ2-5, with 9 positions matching TRBD2. Germline assignment: CDR1 KGHSH and CDR2 LQKENI. CDR3 length equals 14 residues. Losses at the gene ends were 8 bases for V and 4 bases for J; bases not matched to a gene: 8. This chain's CDR3 is CASTQRGEAETQYF. Written as DNA, the CDR3 is TGTGCCAGCACTCAGCGGGGGGAGGCAGAGACCCAGTACTTC.

This chain joins TRBV25-1 and TRBJ2-3, with D possibly TRBD2 on 6 matching bases. The CDR3 runs to 14 residues. V gave up 5 bases and J gave up 1 base, with 10 bases separating them. Germline V gives CDR1 MGHDK, CDR2 SYGVNS. The CDR3 region is CASSMIAGTDTQYF. The CDR3 region has the DNA TGTGCCAGCAGTATGATAGCGGGCACAGATACGCAGTATTTT.

The chain joins TRBV11-1 to TRBJ1-6; D is perhaps TRBD1 (6 bases). This CDR3 region has 14 residues. Germline loops: CDR1 SGHAT, CDR2 FQDESV (reference sequence). Trimming took off 2 bases at V and 10 bases at J, with 12 bases between the two ends. This CDR3 reads CASSLRGTSSPLHF. DNA for the CDR3: TGTGCCAGCAGCTTACGTGGGACAAGCTCACCCCTCCACTTT.

This clone has only a few counts. This chain uses TRBV15 with TRBJ2-5; D not certain. The germline gives CDR1 LNHNV, CDR2 YYDKDF (reference sequence). CDR3 size: 13 residues. V shed 2 bases and J shed 2 bases, with 6 bases lying between them. CDR3 in DNA: TGTGCCACCAGCAGATCCCCACAAGAGACCCAGTACTTC. Its translation is CATSRSPQETQYF.

A single count supports this clone. The rearrangement uses TRBV5-4 and TRBJ1-1; D is undetermined. The CDR3 is made up of 15 amino acids. V was clipped by 0 bases and J by 4 bases, with 13 bases between them. Germline loops: CDR1 SGHNT, CDR2 YYREEE (reference sequence). CDR3 sequence reads: CASSLGLSDGTEAFF. The CDR3 nucleotides read TGTGCCAGCAGCTTGGGGCTTAGCGACGGCACTGAAGCTTTCTTT. The variable domain in full, completed from reference TRBV5-4 and TRBJ1-1, reads ETGVTQSPTHLIKTRGQQVTLRCSSQSGHNTVSWYQQALGQGPQFIFQYYREEENGRGNFPPRFSGLQFPNYSSELNVNALELDDSALYLCASSLGLSDGTEAFFGQGTRLTVV.

The chain recombines TRBV5-8 with TRBJ2-5; D is undetermined. The germline gives CDR1 SGHTS, CDR2 YDEGEE. V dropped 3 bases and J dropped 0 bases, with 3 bases sitting between them. This CDR3 has 12 amino acids. The CDR3 reads CASSSYQETQYF. The CDR3 bases are TGTGCCAGCAGCTCGTACCAAGAGACCCAGTACTTC.

This clone has a handful of counts. The V call is TRBV6-6, the J call TRBJ1-1; weak D call: TRBD1 (5 bases). In germline, CDR1 is MNHNY, CDR2 SVGAGI (reference sequence). Trimming shortened V by 8 bases and J by 2 bases, and 15 bases separated the two germline ends. CDR3 size: 14 residues. CDR3 bases: TGTGCCAGCTCCTACCAGACAGCTAACACTGAAGCTTTCTTT. This sequence encodes CASSYQTANTEAFF.

V is TRBV7-2 and J is TRBJ2-7; 11 nucleotides line up with TRBD1. V trimming: 4 bases; J trimming: 6 bases; junction bases outside the gene matches: 8. CDR3 size: 15 residues. Germline CDR1 is SGHTA and CDR2 is FQGNSA. The CDR3 sequence: CASSYTPDRGLEQYF. The CDR3 nucleotides read TGTGCCAGCAGCTACACACCGGACAGGGGGCTCGAGCAGTACTTC.

This clone appeared a few times. The chain couples TRBV5-1 to TRBJ1-1, with a tentative D call TRBD1 (5 bases). This CDR3 has 14 amino acids. Germline CDR1 reads SGHRS; CDR2 reads YFSETQ. V gave up 4 bases and J gave up 4 bases, with 14 bases separating them. CDR3 bases: TGCGCCAGCAGCCCCCAGGGCGGAAGCACTGAAGCTTTCTTT. Amino acid sequence: CASSPQGGSTEAFF.

This chain connects TRBV5-1 to TRBJ2-3; 7 bases fit TRBD1. The germline V gene encodes CDR1 SGHRS and CDR2 YFSETQ. The CDR3 covers 14 residues. V dropped 4 bases and J dropped 4; count of bases not matched to a gene: 6. The DNA of the CDR3 is TGCGCCAGCAGCCAGACAGGGAAAGCAGATACGCAGTATTTT. It encodes CASSQTGKADTQYF.

J is TRBJ2-3 and V is TRBV27; TRBD2 matches 14 bases. The CDR3 is 16 amino acids. J was trimmed by 5 bases and V by 4 bases; bases with no gene match: 5. Germline CDR1 reads MNHEY; CDR2 reads SMNVEV (reference sequence). The CDR3 loop is CASSSTSGGAEDTQYF. The CDR3 DNA follows: TGTGCCAGCAGTTCGACTAGCGGGGGGGCGGAAGATACGCAGTATTTT.

The rearrangement joins TRBV9 to TRBJ2-1, with 7 bases identical to TRBD2. CDR1 and CDR2 (germline): SGDLS, YYNGEE. Trimming removed 2 bases from V and 1 base from J; junction bases left unmatched: 6. The CDR3 spans 16 residues. CDR3 protein: CASSVASGQSYNEQFF. CDR3 coding DNA: TGTGCCAGCAGCGTTGCTAGCGGCCAATCCTACAATGAGCAGTTCTTC.